The 24 T cell receptor beta chains reported below all come from one sample, sequenced in a study of blood T cell repertoires in COVID-19. TCRdb keeps only in-frame clones here, not all; method: immunoSEQ multiplex PCR. The table records approximately 200,000 clones, 86% of them present only once. The sequenced sample was PBMCs or T cells enriched from blood (not recorded which). These receptor sequences come from a woman aged 25 to 39 who had been exposed to COVID-19.

The genes are TRBV3-1 (or the pseudogene TRBV3-2) and TRBJ1-5; D is uncertain. The CDR3 runs 15 residues. The V end lost 0 bases, the J end lost 7 bases, and 13 bases lay between the germline ends. Germline lookup yields CDR1 LGHDT and CDR2 YNNKEL (reference sequence). The chain's CDR3 is CASSQDIGNRQPQHF. CDR3 DNA: TGTGCCAGCAGCCAAGATATCGGGAATCGGCAGCCCCAGCATTTT.

The V and J genes are TRBV10-3 and TRBJ2-2, with 9 bases fitting TRBD1. V lost 4 bases, J lost 5 bases, and 5 bases stayed unmatched. CDR1 ENHRY and CDR2 SYGVKD come from the germline V gene. The CDR3 consists of 15 residues. CDR3 loop: CAISGTGEGTGELFF. In DNA form, the CDR3 reads TGTGCCATCAGTGGGACAGGGGAAGGTACCGGGGAGCTGTTTTTT.

This clone was seen many times. The rearrangement joins TRBV28 to TRBJ2-7; 7 bases are a match to TRBD2. Losses at the gene ends were 3 bases for V and 3 bases for J; bases not matched to a gene: 8. This CDR3 has 15 residues. The V gene's germline CDR1 is MDHEN and CDR2 SYDVKM. The CDR3 protein is CASSFPGTTYYEQYF. The CDR3 bases are TGTGCCAGCAGTTTCCCCGGGACTACCTACTACGAGCAGTACTTC.

The chain links TRBV19 to TRBJ1-5; D is ambiguous. CDR1 is LNHDA and CDR2 is SQIVND in the germline V gene (reference sequence). The CDR3 sequence is 13 residues long. The ends were cut back, 3 bases at V and 5 bases at J, with 8 bases in the middle. The CDR3 protein is CASSIVADQPQHF. In DNA form, the CDR3 reads TGTGCCAGTAGTATCGTGGCAGATCAGCCCCAGCATTTT.

This rearrangement joins TRBV7-3 to TRBJ1-6; TRBD1 agrees at 7 bases. The V and J ends lost 5 bases and 9 bases, in that order; junction bases with no gene match: 10. Germline CDR1 reads SGHTA; CDR2 reads FQGTGA. The CDR3 sequence is 15 residues long. The DNA for the CDR3 is TGTGCCAGCAGCCGAGGAGGGGGCTTTAGTTCACCCCTCCACTTT. This translates into CASSRGGGFSSPLHF.

J is TRBJ1-6 and V is TRBV5-1, with 7 bases fitting TRBD1. V dropped 3 bases and J dropped 3; count of bases not matched to a gene: 6. The CDR3 runs to 16 residues. Germline lookup yields CDR1 SGHRS and CDR2 YFSETQ. The chain's CDR3 is CASSWGQSHYNSPLHF. The CDR3 DNA is TGCGCCAGCAGCTGGGGACAGAGCCACTATAATTCACCCCTCCACTTT.

The CDR3 spells CASSQGGGANTGELFF. DNA of the CDR3: TGTGCCAGCAGCCAAGGCGGGGGGGCGAACACCGGGGAGCTGTTTTTT. The V and J genes are TRBV3-1 (or the pseudogene TRBV3-2) and TRBJ2-2; 9 nucleotides match TRBD2. The CDR3 runs to 16 residues. Germline lookup yields CDR1 LGHDT and CDR2 YNNKEL (reference sequence). Losses at the gene ends were 1 base for V and 0 bases for J; bases not matched to a gene: 0.

The J gene is TRBJ1-1, the V gene TRBV11-3, with 7 nucleotides matching TRBD1. The V segment lost 1 base and the J segment 2 bases; nucleotides outside the gene matches: 1. This CDR3 is 14 amino acids long. Per the germline V gene, CDR1 is SGHNT and CDR2 is YENEEA. The CDR3 DNA reads TGTGCCAGCAGCTTAGGAGGGGGCAACACTGAAGCTTTCTTT. Translation: CASSLGGGNTEAFF.

The rearrangement links TRBV10-3 to TRBJ2-7; the match to TRBD1 covers 7 bases. The junction had 6 bases not matched to a gene; V was cut back by 8 bases and J by 5 bases. There are 12 residues in the CDR3. Germline V gene data show CDR1 as ENHRY and CDR2 as SYGVKD. CDR3 sequence reads: CAIGQGDHEQYF. The DNA for the CDR3 is TGTGCCATCGGGCAGGGGGACCACGAGCAGTACTTC.

The chain combines TRBV23-1 with TRBJ1-5, with D maybe TRBD1 (5 bases). TRBV23-1 is sorted into the ORF group, with uncertain function. The V and J ends lost 5 bases and 3 bases respectively, with 35 bases between them. CDR3 length equals 22 residues. The CDR3 DNA sequence: TGCGCCAGCAGTATTTTCACAGGATTCGGGTTCAAATGTTTTCAGAACAATCAGCCCCAGCATTTT. The encoded protein is CASSIFTGFGFKCFQNNQPQHF.

This CDR3 reads CAWNPQGPYEQYF. The CDR3 bases are TGTGCCTGGAATCCTCAGGGGCCCTACGAGCAGTACTTC. V usage is TRBV30 and J usage is TRBJ2-7; a possible D gene is TRBD1 (6 bases). CDR1 and CDR2 (germline): GTSNPN, SVGIG (reference sequence). The CDR3 length is 13 residues. V was pared by 4 bases and J by 2 bases, with 12 bases between. The full variable domain, completed using reference TRBV30 and TRBJ2-7, is SQTIHQWPATLVQPVGSPLSLECTVEGTSNPNLYWYRQAAGRGLQLLFYSVGIGQISSEVPQNLSASRPQDRQFILSSKKLLLSDSGFYLCAWNPQGPYEQYFGPGTRLTVT.

The chain links TRBV19 to TRBJ1-6; D is ambiguous. CDR3 length: 14 residues. Trimming removed 8 bases at V and 5 bases at J, with 13 bases between. CDR1 and CDR2 from the germline V gene are LNHDA and SQIVND (reference sequence). The CDR3 is CASRTSGDNSPLHF. In DNA, the CDR3 is TGTGCCAGTCGAACTTCAGGTGATAATTCACCCCTCCACTTT.

This chain connects TRBV6-6 to TRBJ2-7; maybe TRBD1 (5 bases). Trimming took off 4 bases at V and 6 bases at J, with 19 bases between the two ends. This CDR3 has 15 residues. Per germline, CDR1 MNHNY and CDR2 SVGAGI (reference sequence). The CDR3 loop reads CASSSHQGITREQYF. The CDR3 nucleotides read TGTGCCAGCAGTTCACATCAGGGAATCACCCGCGAGCAGTACTTC.

The J gene is TRBJ1-5, the V gene TRBV6-6, with a possible D match to TRBD1 (5 bases). The V and J ends lost 2 bases and 0 bases respectively, with 8 bases between them. Germline CDR1 MNHNY, CDR2 SVGAGI (reference sequence). This CDR3 has 15 amino acids. DNA for the CDR3: TGTGCCAGCAGTTACCCCAGGGTTAGCAATCAGCCCCAGCATTTT. Amino acid sequence: CASSYPRVSNQPQHF.

The chain recombines TRBV5-1 with TRBJ2-2; a weak D match, TRBD1 (7 bases). V lost 0 bases and J lost 4, with 10 bases in between. This CDR3 is built from 15 residues. Germline V gives CDR1 SGHRS, CDR2 YFSETQ. CDR3 in DNA: TGCGCCAGCAGCTTGGCCAGGGGGGCCACCGGGGAGCTGTTTTTT. Translation: CASSLARGATGELFF.

The chain joins TRBV2 to TRBJ2-1; 7 bases agree with TRBD1. Germline V gene lookup returns CDR1 SNHLY and CDR2 FYNNEI. The junction had 3 bases not matched to a gene; V was cut back by 3 bases and J by 4 bases. The CDR3 loop spans 14 amino acids. The CDR3 bases are TGTGCCAGCAGTGAGACAGGGTCGTACAATGAGCAGTTCTTC. Its translation is CASSETGSYNEQFF.

CDR3 nucleotide sequence: TGCAGCGTCGTGGACAGAAATTATGGCTACACCTTC. Translation gives CSVVDRNYGYTF. The rearrangement links TRBV29-1 to TRBJ1-2, with D possibly being TRBD1 (6 bases). The CDR3 spans 12 residues. Looked up from germline, CDR1 is SQVTM and CDR2 is ANQGSEA. Trimming cost V 6 bases and J 5 bases, with 13 bases left between them.

This clone appeared a few times. This rearrangement joins TRBV24-1 to TRBJ1-1; 7 positions match TRBD1. The CDR3 has 13 amino acids. The V gene's germline CDR1 is KGHDR and CDR2 SFDVKD. J was trimmed by 4 bases and V by 3 bases; bases with no gene match: 1. This chain's CDR3 is CATSDDRVTEAFF. The DNA for the CDR3 is TGTGCCACCAGTGATGACAGGGTCACTGAAGCTTTCTTT.

On this clone itself: The same CDR3 can be traced to other DNA sequences in this sample. The rearrangement joins TRBV18 to TRBJ1-2, with D possibly matching TRBD1 (5 bases). Trimming left V 3 bases short and J 3 bases short, with 8 bases between. The germline V gene encodes CDR1 KGHSH and CDR2 LQKENI. The CDR3 sequence is 13 residues long. The CDR3 here is CASSPQGDYGYTF. The CDR3 coding sequence is TGTGCCAGCTCACCCCAGGGTGACTATGGCTACACCTTC.

The rearrangement links TRBV15 to TRBJ2-7; 7 bases align to TRBD2. V shed 8 bases, J shed 3 bases, and the junction held 7 bases outside the gene matches. The CDR3 length is 13 residues. Germline CDR1 is LNHNV and CDR2 is YYDKDF (reference sequence). CDR3 loop: CATGGEGHYEQYF. The CDR3 coding sequence is TGTGCCACCGGCGGGGAGGGCCACTACGAGCAGTACTTC. Looking up the rest from reference TRBV15 and TRBJ2-7 gives the full variable domain: DAMVIQNPRYQVTQFGKPVTLSCSQTLNHNVMYWYQQKSSQAPKLLFHYYDKDFNNEADTPDNFQSRRPNTSFCFLDIRSPGLGDTAMYLCATGGEGHYEQYFGPGTRLTVT.

V gene TRBV19 combines with J gene TRBJ2-1; 7 bases are shared with TRBD1. V lost 6 bases, J lost 4 bases, and 6 bases stayed unmatched. The CDR3 contains 14 residues. From germline, CDR1 is LNHDA and CDR2 SQIVND (reference sequence). In nucleotides, the CDR3 is TGTGCCAGTAGAACAAGGGGACAGTACAATGAGCAGTTCTTC. Its translation: CASRTRGQYNEQFF.

V gene TRBV3-1 (or the pseudogene TRBV3-2) combines with J gene TRBJ2-3; 7 bases match TRBD2. This CDR3 spans 13 amino acids. V shed 1 base, J shed 8 bases, and the junction held 3 bases outside the gene matches. The germline CDR1 and CDR2 sequences are LGHDT and YNNKEL (reference sequence). The CDR3 loop is CASSQGGGGTQYF. In nucleotides, the CDR3 is TGTGCCAGCAGCCAAGGCGGGGGTGGTACGCAGTATTTT.

This clone was recorded only once. The chain carries TRBV12-5 and TRBJ1-3; a weak D match, TRBD1 (5 bases). Germline CDR1 is LGHNT and CDR2 is FRNRAP. The CDR3 length is 15 residues. The V end was cut by 0 bases, the J end by 4 bases, with 10 bases between. CDR3 sequence: CASGLVRTPGNTIYF. The CDR3 DNA reads TGTGCTAGTGGTTTGGTACGGACACCGGGAAACACCATATATTTT.

V and J are TRBV7-3 and TRBJ2-7, with D maybe TRBD2 (5 bases). From germline, CDR1 is SGHTA and CDR2 FQGTGA. The CDR3 covers 14 residues. V lost 3 bases and J lost 3, with 12 bases in between. The chain's CDR3 is CASSLDGDYYEQYF. The CDR3 region has the DNA TGTGCCAGCAGCTTGGACGGGGATTACTACGAGCAGTACTTC.